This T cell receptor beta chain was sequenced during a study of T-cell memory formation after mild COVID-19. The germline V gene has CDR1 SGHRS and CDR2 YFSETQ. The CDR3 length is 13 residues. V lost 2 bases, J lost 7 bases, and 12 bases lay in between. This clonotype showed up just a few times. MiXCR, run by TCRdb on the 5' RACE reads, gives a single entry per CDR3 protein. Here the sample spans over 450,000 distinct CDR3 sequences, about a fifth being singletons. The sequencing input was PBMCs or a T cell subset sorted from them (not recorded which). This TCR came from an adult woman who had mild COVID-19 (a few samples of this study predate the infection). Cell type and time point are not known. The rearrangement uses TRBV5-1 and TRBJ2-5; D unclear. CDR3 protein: CASSFDGLGTQYF. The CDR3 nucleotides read TGCGCCAGCAGCTTCGACGGGCTGGGGACCCAGTACTTC.